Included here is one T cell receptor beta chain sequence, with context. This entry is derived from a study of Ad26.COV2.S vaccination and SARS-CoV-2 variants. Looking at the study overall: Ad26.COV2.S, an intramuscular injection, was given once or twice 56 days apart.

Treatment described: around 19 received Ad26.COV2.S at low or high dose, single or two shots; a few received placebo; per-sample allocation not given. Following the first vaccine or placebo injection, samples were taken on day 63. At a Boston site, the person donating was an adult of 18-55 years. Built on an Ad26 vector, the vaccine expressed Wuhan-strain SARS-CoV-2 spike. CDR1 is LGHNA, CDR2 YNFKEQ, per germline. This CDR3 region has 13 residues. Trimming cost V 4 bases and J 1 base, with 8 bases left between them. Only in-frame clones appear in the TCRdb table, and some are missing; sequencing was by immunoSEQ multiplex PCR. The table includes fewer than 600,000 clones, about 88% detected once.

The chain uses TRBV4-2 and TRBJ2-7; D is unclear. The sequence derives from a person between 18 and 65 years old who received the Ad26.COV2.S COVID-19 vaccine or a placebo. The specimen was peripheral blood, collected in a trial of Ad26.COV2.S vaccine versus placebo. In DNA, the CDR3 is TGTGCCAGCAGCCCCCTTAGGTCCTACGAGCAGTACTTC. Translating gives CASSPLRSYEQYF.